Detailed here is one T cell receptor (beta chain). Its antigen remains unidentified. This specimen comes from a study of OX40 agonist ivuxolimab in advanced cancers. About the study: Eligibility rules accepted prior anti-PD-1, anti-PD-L1 or anti-CTLA-4 therapy, and 30% to 40% had some. The study's findings and limits: Clonal expansion among partial responders at 0.1-3.0 mg/kg ranked near the lowest. At doses 0.1 to 3.0 mg/kg, CD4+ and CD8+ clones expanded.

Repertoires were generated with immunoSEQ multiplex PCR, while TCRdb's copy carries only in-frame clones and drops some. The sample carries about 74,000 clones, around four fifths recorded once. The source of this sequence is an adult with an advanced solid tumor such as melanoma, head and neck, liver or kidney cancer. The source material was CD4+ or CD8+ T cells sorted from blood, sampled in a trial of the OX40 agonist ivuxolimab.

CDR3 protein: CASSPQAGRFSSTDTQYF. As DNA, the CDR3 is TGTGCCAGCAGCCCGCAGGCCGGGAGGTTTTCTAGCACAGATACGCAGTATTTT. This chain connects TRBV7-2 to TRBJ2-3; 7 bases line up with TRBD2. CDR1 SGHTA and CDR2 FQGNSA come from the germline V gene. Trimming at V came to 5 bases and at J to 0 bases, leaving 14 bases not matched to a gene. The CDR3 sequence is 18 residues long.